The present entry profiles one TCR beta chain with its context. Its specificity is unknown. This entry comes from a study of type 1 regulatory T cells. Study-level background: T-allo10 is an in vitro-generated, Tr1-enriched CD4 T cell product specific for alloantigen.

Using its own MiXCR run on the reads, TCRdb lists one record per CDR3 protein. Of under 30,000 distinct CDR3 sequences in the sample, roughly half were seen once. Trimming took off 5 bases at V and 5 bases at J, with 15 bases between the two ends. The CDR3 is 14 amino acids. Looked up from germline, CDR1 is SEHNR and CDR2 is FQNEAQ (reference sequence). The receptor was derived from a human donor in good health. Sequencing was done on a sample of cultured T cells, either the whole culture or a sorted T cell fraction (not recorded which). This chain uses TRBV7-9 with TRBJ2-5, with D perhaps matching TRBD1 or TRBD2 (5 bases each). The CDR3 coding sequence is TGTGCCAGCAGCCGGGGCCCGGGCGGGGAGACCCAGTACTTC. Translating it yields CASSRGPGGETQYF.